This T cell receptor (beta chain) was captured in a study of T cells in Graves' hyperthyroidism and ophthalmopathy. Study results and limitations: Ophthalmopathy and stable hyperthyroidism were separated by a 13 V-J model. The blood repertoire included most of the expanded thyroid clonotypes above 0.001.

The CDR3 has 13 amino acids. Germline CDR1 reads MDHEN; CDR2 reads SYDVKM. Trimming removed 9 bases from V and 0 bases from J, with 9 bases in between. The study excluded patients with uncontrolled infection, other autoimmune disease, pregnancy or lactation. Clinical symptoms, serum thyroxine, TRAb, thyroid ultrasound and orbital computed tomography informed diagnoses. In regard to this clonotype: What it binds is unknown.

There were TCR beta CDR3 regions amplified from RNA transcripts. HTBI primers drove first-round RT-PCR of the TCR CDR3. Each CDR3 protein is one row after TCRdb ran MiXCR on the multiplex PCR reads. The sample carries 200,000 to 250,000 distinct CDR3 sequences, roughly a sixth recorded once. Sequenced: blood. V is TRBV28 and J is TRBJ1-3; D call uncertain. The sequence derives from a woman aged 50 to 60 with Graves' hyperthyroidism. CDR3: CASEEGSGNTIYF. CDR3 bases: TGTGCCAGTGAAGAGGGCTCTGGAAACACCATATATTTT.